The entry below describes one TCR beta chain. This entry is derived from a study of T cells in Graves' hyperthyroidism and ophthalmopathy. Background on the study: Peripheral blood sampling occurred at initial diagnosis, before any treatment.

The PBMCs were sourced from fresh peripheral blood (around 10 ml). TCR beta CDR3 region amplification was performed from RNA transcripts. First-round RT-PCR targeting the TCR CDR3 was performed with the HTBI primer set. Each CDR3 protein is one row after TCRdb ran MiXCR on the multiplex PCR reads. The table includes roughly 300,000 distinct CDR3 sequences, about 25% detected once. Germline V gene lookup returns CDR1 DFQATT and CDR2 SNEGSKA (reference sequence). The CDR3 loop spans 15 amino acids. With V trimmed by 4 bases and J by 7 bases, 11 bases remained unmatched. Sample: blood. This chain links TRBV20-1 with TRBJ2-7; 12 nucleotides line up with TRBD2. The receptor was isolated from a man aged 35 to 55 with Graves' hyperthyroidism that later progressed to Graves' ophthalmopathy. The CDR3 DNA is TGCAGTGCTACTCAGACTAGCGGGAGACGGGGAGAGCAGTACTTC. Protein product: CSATQTSGRRGEQYF.